The 19 T cell receptor beta chains presented below share a single source sample, sequenced in a study of blood T cells in healthy people across ages. For the second PCR, which ran for about 7 to 11 cycles, a sample-barcoded 5' primer and a J-beta primer mix were used. TCRdb redid the calling of the 5' RACE reads with MiXCR, one entry per CDR3 protein. This table has 730,000 or so distinct CDR3 sequences, around 38% appearing once. The sequenced sample was blood. The receptors derive from a man of 80 years or more in good health.

This chain links TRBV7-2 with TRBJ2-4, with 9 bases aligning to TRBD2. The CDR3 consists of 18 residues. Germline CDR1 reads SGHTA; CDR2 reads FQGNSA. Trimming removed 4 bases from V and 13 bases from J; junction bases left unmatched: 23. The CDR3 loop is CASSSQNMRGGTLYEQYF. The CDR3 DNA reads TGTGCCAGCAGCTCGCAAAATATGCGGGGGGGGACCTTATATGAGCAGTACTTC.

This chain connects TRBV15 to TRBJ1-2; D might be TRBD1 (5 bases). The CDR3 loop spans 16 amino acids. Germline V gene data show CDR1 as LNHNV and CDR2 as YYDKDF (reference sequence). V lost 0 bases and J lost 3, with 14 bases in between. In DNA, the CDR3 is TGTGCCACCAGCAGAGATCAGGGCGTTCGGGACTATGGCTACACCTTC. Amino acids: CATSRDQGVRDYGYTF.

The chain recombines TRBV2 with TRBJ2-1, with no clear D. The germline V gene has CDR1 SNHLY and CDR2 FYNNEI. V was trimmed by 3 bases and J by 13 bases, leaving 16 bases between them. This CDR3 comprises 13 residues. The CDR3 loop is CASSDSGLETQFF. CDR3 nucleotides: TGTGCCAGCAGTGATTCCGGGTTGGAGACCCAGTTCTTC.

This clonotype has ten or more counts. The chain recombines TRBV9 with TRBJ2-1, with TRBD2 identical over 7 bases. CDR3 length equals 15 residues. The V segment lost 3 bases and the J segment 3 bases; nucleotides outside the gene matches: 6. Germline V gene sequence: CDR1 SGDLS, CDR2 YYNGEE. This CDR3 is CASSAGGTNYNEQFF. The DNA for the CDR3 is TGTGCCAGCAGCGCCGGGGGGACTAACTACAATGAGCAGTTCTTC.

Ten or more counts support this clonotype. V gene TRBV14 combines with J gene TRBJ2-1, with a possible D match to TRBD1 (5 bases). CDR1 SGHDN and CDR2 FVKESK come from the germline V gene. This CDR3 comprises 15 residues. Trimming stripped 4 bases from V and 4 bases from J, with 14 bases between. This CDR3 is CASSRMGGAYNEQFF. In DNA, the CDR3 is TGTGCCAGCAGCCGGATGGGTGGGGCATACAATGAGCAGTTCTTC.

This chain uses TRBV13 with TRBJ2-1; no firm D call. The CDR3 length is 11 residues. Germline CDR1 and CDR2: PRHDT and FYEKMQ (reference sequence). Trimming stripped 8 bases from V and 3 bases from J, with 5 bases between. CDR3 amino acids: CASAIYNEQFF. The CDR3 nucleotides are TGTGCCAGCGCCATCTACAATGAGCAGTTCTTC. The full variable domain, completed using reference TRBV13 and TRBJ2-1, is AAGVIQSPRHLIKEKRETATLKCYPIPRHDTVYWYQQGPGQDPQFLISFYEKMQSDKGSIPDRFSAQQFSDYHSELNMSSLELGDSALYFCASAIYNEQFFGPGTRLTVL.

The chain has TRBV12-3 or TRBV12-4 and TRBJ2-6; D may be TRBD1 (6 bases). Trimming stripped 9 bases from V and 0 bases from J, with 15 bases between. The CDR3 runs 16 residues. CDR3 in DNA: TGTGCCAGTACACGGCACAGGGTCTCTGGGGCCAACGTCCTGACTTTC. Translating it yields CASTRHRVSGANVLTF.

Comment on this clonotype: The junction departs from the called germline gene at one end, perhaps through a read error. The chain carries TRBV4-3 and TRBJ2-2, with 7 bases identical to TRBD2. The CDR3 totals 17 residues. Germline-derived CDR1 and CDR2 are LGHNA and YSLEER. The CDR3 DNA is TGCGCCAGCAGACAAGCTCCCAGCGGGGTAAACACCGGGGAGCTGTTTTTT. Protein: CASRQAPSGVNTGELFF.

With regard to this clonotype: The junction does not match germline at one end; this may be a read error. The V gene is TRBV12-3 or TRBV12-4, the J gene TRBJ2-3, with D maybe TRBD2 (6 bases). The length of the CDR3 is 13 residues. The CDR3 here is CASAGRVLDMQYF. The CDR3 nucleotides are TGTGCCAGTGCCGGGAGAGTGTTAGATATGCAGTATTTT.

This clonotype came up a few times. One end of the junction is discordant with germline, which a read error may explain. The chain employs TRBV10-1 and TRBJ2-5, with D perhaps being TRBD1 or TRBD2 (7 bases each). Germline-derived CDR1 and CDR2 are WNHNN and SYGVQD (reference sequence). The CDR3 sequence is 15 residues long. DNA of the CDR3: TGCGCCAGCAGTGAGACCCAGACAGGGAGGGAGATCCAGTACTTC. Its translation is CASSETQTGREIQYF.

In its sample, this clonotype was seen many times. V and J are TRBV29-1 and TRBJ2-3; 9 bases map to TRBD2. The ends lost 7 bases at V and 6 bases at J; junction bases unmatched: 14. CDR1 and CDR2 (germline): SQVTM, ANQGSEA. The CDR3 totals 15 residues. CDR3 DNA: TGCAGCGGGCTGATGGGCGGGAGGGCCATTGATACGCAGTATTTT. It translates to CSGLMGGRAIDTQYF.

The chain has TRBV5-1 and TRBJ2-4, with TRBD1 matching 9 bases. TRBJ2-7 explains the end of the DNA better; the J call may be wrong. Germline lookup yields CDR1 SGHRS and CDR2 YFSETQ. The CDR3 is 15 amino acids. The CDR3 nucleotides read TGCGCCAGCAGCTTGGAGGGACAGGGTGTCTCCGAGCAGTACTTC. Protein sequence: CASSLEGQGVSEQYF.

In regard to this clonotype: Just one base apart from a much larger clone, this may be a read error. This chain connects TRBV7-9 to TRBJ2-1, with 8 bases lining up with TRBD1. Germline CDR1 SEHNR, CDR2 FQNEAQ (reference sequence). V was clipped by 1 base and J by 13 bases; unmatched bases: 12. CDR3 size: 15 residues. This CDR3 is CASSLGQGIQETQFF. CDR3 coding DNA: TGTGCCAGCAGCTTAGGACAGGGGATTCAAGAGACCCAGTTCTTC.

The gene calls are TRBV14 and TRBJ1-2; D possibly corresponds to TRBD1 (6 bases). Trimming removed 0 bases from V and 4 bases from J, with 15 bases in between. Germline-derived CDR1 and CDR2 are SGHDN and FVKESK. CDR3 length: 16 amino acids. In DNA, the CDR3 is TGTGCCAGCAGCCAAGATCCCGCAGGGGCCTTCTATGGCTACACCTTC. Residues: CASSQDPAGAFYGYTF.

The rearrangement joins TRBV30 to TRBJ1-1; D remains ambiguous. Germline CDR1 GTSNPN, CDR2 SVGIG (reference sequence). The CDR3 runs to 11 residues. V lost 2 bases to trimming and J lost 1 base, with 2 bases between them. Here the CDR3 DNA reads TGTGCCTGGAGTAAGAACACTGAAGCTTTCTTT. Amino acids: CAWSKNTEAFF.

The gene calls are TRBV20-1 and TRBJ2-5; 10 bases map to TRBD1. CDR1 and CDR2 from the germline V gene are DFQATT and SNEGSKA (reference sequence). V shed 4 bases and J 2 bases; nucleotides not matched to a gene: 7. The CDR3 length is 15 residues. The CDR3 region has the DNA TGCAGTGCTATCCGGGACAGGGGTTTACAAGAGACCCAGTACTTC. Translated, it gives CSAIRDRGLQETQYF.

The genes are TRBV20-1 and TRBJ2-7; TRBD2 aligns across 8 bases. The germline gives CDR1 DFQATT, CDR2 SNEGSKA (reference sequence). The CDR3 has 15 residues. With 0 bases clipped from V and 1 base from J, the junction kept 5 bases outside the gene matches. The CDR3 nucleotides are TGCAGTGCTAGAGAAGGGCGGGGGGAGTCCTACGAGCAGTACTTC. Translation gives CSAREGRGESYEQYF.

Here the CDR3 reads CASSSGLAGPHEQYF. CDR3 coding DNA: TGTGCCAGCAGCTCTGGGCTAGCAGGTCCCCATGAGCAGTACTTC. V usage is TRBV7-9 and J usage is TRBJ2-7, with D possibly TRBD2 on 5 matching bases. The V end was cut by 4 bases, the J end by 7 bases, with 20 bases between. The CDR3 has 15 amino acids. Germline V gene sequence: CDR1 SEHNR, CDR2 FQNEAQ (reference sequence). Drawing the rest from reference TRBV7-9 and TRBJ2-7, the complete variable domain is DTGVSQNPRHKITKRGQNVTFRCDPISEHNRLYWYRQTLGQGPEFLTYFQNEAQLEKSRLLSDRFSAERPKGSFSTLEIQRTEQGDSAMYLCASSSGLAGPHEQYFGPGTRLTVT.

This clonotype turned up a few times. The chain recombines TRBV10-1 with TRBJ2-3, with D unclear. CDR1 is WNHNN, CDR2 SYGVQD, per germline (reference sequence). Trimming removed 0 bases from V and 0 bases from J, with 4 bases in between. The CDR3 sequence is 14 residues long. The CDR3 reads CASSESKSTDTQYF. The CDR3 DNA reads as TGCGCCAGCAGTGAGTCAAAAAGCACAGATACGCAGTATTTT.